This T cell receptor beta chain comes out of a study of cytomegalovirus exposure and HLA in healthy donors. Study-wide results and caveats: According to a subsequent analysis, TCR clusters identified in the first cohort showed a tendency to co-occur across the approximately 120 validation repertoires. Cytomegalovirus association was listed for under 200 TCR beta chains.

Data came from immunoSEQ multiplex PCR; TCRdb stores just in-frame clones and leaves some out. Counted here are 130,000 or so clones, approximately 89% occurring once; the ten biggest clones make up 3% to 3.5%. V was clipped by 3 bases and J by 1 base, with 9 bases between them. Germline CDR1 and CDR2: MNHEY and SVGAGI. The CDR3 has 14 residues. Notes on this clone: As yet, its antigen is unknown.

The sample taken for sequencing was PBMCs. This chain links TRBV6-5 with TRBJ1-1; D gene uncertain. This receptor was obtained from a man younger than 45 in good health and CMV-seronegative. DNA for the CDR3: TGTGCCAGCAGTTATGAGTTTAGGAACACTGAAGCTTTCTTT. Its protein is CASSYEFRNTEAFF.